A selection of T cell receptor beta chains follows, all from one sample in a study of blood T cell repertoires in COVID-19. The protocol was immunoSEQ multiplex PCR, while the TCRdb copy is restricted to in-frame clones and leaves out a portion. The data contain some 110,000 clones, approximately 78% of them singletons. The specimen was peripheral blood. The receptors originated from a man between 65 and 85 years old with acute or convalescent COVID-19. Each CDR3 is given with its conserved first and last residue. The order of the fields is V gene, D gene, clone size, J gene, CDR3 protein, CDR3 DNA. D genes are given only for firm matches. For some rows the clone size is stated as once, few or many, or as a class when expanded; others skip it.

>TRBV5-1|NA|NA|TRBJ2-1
CARRRQHAGASMLTMSRQFF
TGCGCCAGAAGACGCCAACACGCGGGGGCCTCTATGCTTACAATGAGTAGGCAGTTCTTC
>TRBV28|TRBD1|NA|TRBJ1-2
CASFDFRTGRGGYTF
TGTGCCAGCTTCGACTTCCGGACAGGGCGGGGTGGCTACACCTTC
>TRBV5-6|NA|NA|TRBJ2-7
CASSPSAFSGKQNTYEQYF
TGTGCCAGCAGTCCCTCGGCCTTCTCAGGGAAGCAAAACACCTACGAGCAGTACTTC
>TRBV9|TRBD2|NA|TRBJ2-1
CASSVTSGSYNEQFF
TGTGCCAGCAGCGTTACTAGCGGGAGTTACAATGAGCAGTTCTTC
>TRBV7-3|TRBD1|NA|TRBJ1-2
CASSLTQGQLYGYTF
TGTGCCAGCAGCTTAACTCAGGGACAGCTCTATGGCTACACCTTC
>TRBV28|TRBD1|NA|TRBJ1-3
CASSTRQGGSGNTIYF
TGTGCCAGCAGTACAAGACAGGGGGGCTCTGGAAACACCATATATTTT
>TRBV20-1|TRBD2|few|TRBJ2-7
CSVTSGHEQYF
TGCAGTGTGACTAGCGGCCACGAGCAGTACTTC
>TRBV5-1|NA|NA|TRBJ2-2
CASSSDIAATGELFF
TGCGCCAGCAGCTCGGACATCGCCGCCACCGGGGAGCTGTTTTTT
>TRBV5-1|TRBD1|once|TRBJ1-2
CASSLDRQGVLDGYTF
TGCGCCAGCAGCTTGGACCGACAGGGGGTCTTAGATGGCTACACCTTC
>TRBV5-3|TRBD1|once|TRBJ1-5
CARSLADDRGVRGRNQPQHF
TGTGCCAGAAGCCTTGCAGACGACAGGGGAGTTAGGGGACGCAATCAGCCCCAGCATTTT
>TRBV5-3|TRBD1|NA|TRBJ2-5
CARTRQGWPETQYF
TGTGCCAGAACCAGACAGGGGTGGCCAGAGACCCAGTACTTC
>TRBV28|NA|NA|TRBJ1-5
CASSLGRNSNQPQHF
TGTGCCAGCAGTTTGGGGCGGAATAGCAATCAGCCCCAGCATTTT
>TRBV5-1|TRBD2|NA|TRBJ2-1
CASSSQGLASYNEQFF
TGCGCCAGCAGCTCCCAGGGACTAGCGTCCTACAATGAGCAGTTCTTC
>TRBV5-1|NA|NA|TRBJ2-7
CASSLGRLDEQYF
TGCGCCAGCAGCTTGGGACGACTCGACGAGCAGTACTTC
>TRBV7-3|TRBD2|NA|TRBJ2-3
CASSRTSGESDTQYF
TGTGCCAGCAGCCGGACGAGCGGGGAATCAGATACGCAGTATTTT
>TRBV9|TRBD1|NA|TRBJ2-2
CASSALDRSTGELFF
TGTGCCAGCAGCGCATTGGACAGGAGCACCGGGGAGCTGTTTTTT
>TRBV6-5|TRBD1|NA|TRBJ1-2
CAPTGQAYGYTF
TGTGCCCCCACGGGACAGGCCTATGGCTACACCTTC
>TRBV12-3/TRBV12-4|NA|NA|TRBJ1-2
CASRLGGAGGYTF
TGTGCCAGCAGGCTGGGGGGGGCTGGGGGCTACACCTTC
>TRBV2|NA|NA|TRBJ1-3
CASSAGDAGNTIYF
TGTGCCAGCAGTGCAGGGGACGCTGGAAACACCATATATTTT
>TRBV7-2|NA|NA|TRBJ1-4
CASSRTSGGLGEKLFF
TGTGCCAGCAGCCGCACCAGCGGGGGGCTGGGTGAAAAACTGTTTTTT
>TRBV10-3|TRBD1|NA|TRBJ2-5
CAIKFAGGTETQYF
TGTGCCATCAAATTCGCAGGGGGCACAGAGACCCAGTACTTC
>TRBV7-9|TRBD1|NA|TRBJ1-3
CASSLASGTGSHTIYF
TGTGCCAGCAGCTTAGCCTCCGGGACAGGGAGTCACACCATATATTTT
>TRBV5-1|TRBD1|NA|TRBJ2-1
CASSQGQGGYNEQFF
TGCGCCAGCAGCCAAGGACAGGGCGGCTACAATGAGCAGTTCTTC
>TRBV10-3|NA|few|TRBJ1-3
CAISDAGGNTIYF
TGTGCCATCAGTGACGCGGGCGGAAACACCATATATTTT
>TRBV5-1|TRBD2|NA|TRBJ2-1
CASRNRRELDNEQFF
TGCGCCAGCAGAAATAGGCGGGAGTTGGACAATGAGCAGTTCTTC
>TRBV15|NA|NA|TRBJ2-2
CATLQQNTGELFF
TGTGCCACCTTACAGCAGAACACCGGGGAGCTGTTTTTT
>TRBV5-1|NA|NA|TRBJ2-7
CASSLVSGDGHEQYF
TGCGCCAGCAGCTTGGTATCAGGGGATGGACACGAGCAGTACTTC
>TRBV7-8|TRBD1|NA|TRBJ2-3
CASSLGTGSGTDTQYF
TGTGCCAGCAGCTTAGGGACAGGGTCGGGCACAGATACGCAGTATTTT
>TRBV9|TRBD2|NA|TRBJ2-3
CASSGTAGMPDTQYF
TGTGCCAGCAGCGGTACAGCGGGAATGCCAGATACGCAGTATTTT
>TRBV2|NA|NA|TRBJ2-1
CASRGGGYYNEQFF
TGTGCCAGCAGAGGGGGGGGCTACTACAATGAGCAGTTCTTC
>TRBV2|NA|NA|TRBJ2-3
CAGRLDHTQYF
TGTGCCGGAAGACTAGACCATACGCAGTATTTT
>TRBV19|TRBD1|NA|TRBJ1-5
CASRDRDQPQHF
TGTGCCAGCCGGGACAGGGACCAGCCCCAGCATTTT
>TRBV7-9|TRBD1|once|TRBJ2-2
CASRGTGLTGELFF
TGTGCCAGCAGGGGGACAGGCCTCACCGGGGAGCTGTTTTTT
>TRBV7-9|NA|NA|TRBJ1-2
CASTVQVYYGYTF
TGTGCCAGCACCGTACAGGTTTACTATGGCTACACCTTC
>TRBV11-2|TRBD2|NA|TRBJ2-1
CASSLAPLSRTSGINEQFF
TGTGCCAGCAGCTTAGCGCCCCTCAGTAGGACTAGCGGGATCAATGAGCAGTTCTTC
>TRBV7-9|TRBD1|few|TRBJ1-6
CASSLVSQGGENSPLHF
TGTGCCAGCAGCTTAGTTTCCCAAGGGGGCGAGAATTCACCCCTCCACTTT
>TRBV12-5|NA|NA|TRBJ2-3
CASSQSSTDTQYF
TGTGCTAGTTCCCAGTCTAGCACAGATACGCAGTATTTT
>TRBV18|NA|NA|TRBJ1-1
CASSPIDSNTEAFF
TGTGCCAGCTCACCAATAGACAGTAACACTGAAGCTTTCTTT
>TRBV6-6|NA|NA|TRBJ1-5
CASSYEGNQPQHF
TGTGCCAGCAGTTACGAGGGAAATCAGCCCCAGCATTTT
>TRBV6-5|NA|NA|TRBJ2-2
CASSRPGQTGELFF
TGTGCCAGCAGCCGTCCTGGACAGACCGGGGAGCTGTTTTTT